This T cell receptor beta chain was identified in a study of regulatory T cells in long-lasting Graves disease. For the study at large: Patients with persistent Graves' disease had over 5 years of antithyroid drugs and persistent TSH receptor antibodies. Study conclusions and caveats: Sharing of public clonotypes was greater in persistent patients (2,741) than in new patients (fewer than 1,000). Persistent Graves' patients showed less TCR diversity than newly diagnosed ones.

Specified time point: persistent/refractory GD, antithyroid drugs over 5 years with positive TRAb. PBMC RNA served as the TCR library source. A note on this clonotype: The antigen remains undetermined.

Trimming removed 1 base from V and 0 bases from J, with 8 bases in between. The CDR3 consists of 14 residues. Germline values: CDR1 SGHRS, CDR2 YFSETQ. Arm-PCR of CDR3 regions and iRepertoire HTBI primers were the basis on which TCR beta libraries were built. Per the original methods: The identification of under 65 TRBV and approximately 15 TRBJ segments was made across samples. TCRdb itself ran the multiplex PCR reads through MiXCR, one entry per CDR3 protein. These V and J calls are TCRdb output, not the study's own analysis. Among 450,000 or so distinct CDR3 sequences listed, 20% were seen once. The chain employs TRBV5-1 and TRBJ2-7, with D unresolved. This sequence originates from a female donor with Graves disease. Sequenced here: peripheral blood mononuclear cells (PBMCs), sampled when the disease was refractory, from a patient treated with antithyroid drugs. CDR3 DNA sequence: TGCGCCAGCAGCTTGTACGGCAACTCCTACGAGCAGTACTTC. Translation: CASSLYGNSYEQYF.